This passage covers 18 T cell receptor beta chains from one sample sequenced in a study of cytomegalovirus exposure and HLA in healthy donors (dated by TCRdb to 2017 to 2019). The protocol used for the library was the immunoSEQ multiplex PCR assay. For the multiplex PCR, a mixture combining 60 forward primers for TCR Vbeta segments and 13 reverse primers for TCR Jbeta segments was used. Imported from immuneACCESS, the table was reduced by TCRdb to in-frame sequences with V and J called. These copies leave out some clones; in studies compared against another copy, an unresolved V gene accounts for under half, and the cause of the remainder is not known. The sample profile shows fewer than 200,000 clones; roughly 76% of them were found once. The top ten clones comprise under 15% of the sample. The sequenced material came from PBMCs. These receptors came from a woman aged 45-65 years in good health and CMV-seronegative.

J is TRBJ2-3 and V is TRBV10-2, with 15 bases that match TRBD2. Germline assignment: CDR1 WSHSY and CDR2 SAAADI. Trimming at V came to 7 bases and at J to 5 bases, leaving 10 bases not matched to a gene. The CDR3 is made up of 17 amino acids. As DNA, the CDR3 is TGCGCCAGCACCGAGCCCGGACTAGCGGGAGGGATAGATACGCAGTATTTT. Protein: CASTEPGLAGGIDTQYF.

V and J are TRBV19 and TRBJ2-7; no clear D. Trimming took off 6 bases at V and 3 bases at J, with 18 bases between the two ends. The CDR3 spans 15 residues. Per germline, CDR1 LNHDA and CDR2 SQIVND (reference sequence). The DNA of the CDR3 is TGTGCCAGTAGCCCCAGGAACCCCCTGGGCTACGAGCAGTACTTC. This gives the protein CASSPRNPLGYEQYF.

The genes are TRBV13 and TRBJ2-7; 9 bases fit TRBD2. With V trimmed by 5 bases and J by 1 base, 12 bases remained unmatched. The CDR3 runs 17 residues. Germline values: CDR1 PRHDT, CDR2 FYEKMQ (reference sequence). CDR3 in amino acids: CASSPSAASGMSYEQYF. The CDR3 DNA reads TGTGCCAGCAGCCCTAGTGCGGCTAGCGGGATGTCCTACGAGCAGTACTTC.

This chain uses TRBV28 with TRBJ2-1; 9 positions match TRBD1. The CDR3 has 13 residues. Per germline, CDR1 MDHEN and CDR2 SYDVKM. V shed 8 bases and J 9 bases; nucleotides not matched to a gene: 8. The DNA of the CDR3 is TGTGCCAGCTCCCGACAGGGGGGGAGTGAGCAGTTCTTC. This sequence encodes CASSRQGGSEQFF.

The chain carries TRBV28 and TRBJ1-4; D is unclear. CDR3 length equals 13 residues. Trimming cost V 6 bases and J 2 bases, with 7 bases left between them. The germline gives CDR1 MDHEN, CDR2 SYDVKM. CDR3 residues: CASRPGTNEKLFF. CDR3 sequence (DNA): TGTGCCAGCAGACCGGGGACTAATGAAAAACTGTTTTTT.

For this clone: Other nucleotide sequences in the sample specify the same CDR3. This chain connects TRBV10-2 to TRBJ1-4, with a possible D match to TRBD1 (6 bases). The length of the CDR3 is 14 residues. CDR1 is WSHSY, CDR2 SAAADI, per germline. Trimming removed 4 bases at V and 4 bases at J, with 10 bases between. In nucleotides, the CDR3 is TGCGCCAGCAGTGGTCAGGGGATTAATGAAAAACTGTTTTTT. Translated: CASSGQGINEKLFF.

The chain employs TRBV27 and TRBJ2-2, with 11 bases lining up with TRBD2. The CDR3 consists of 14 residues. V lost 8 bases, J lost 6 bases, and 5 bases stayed unmatched. Germline CDR1 and CDR2: MNHEY and SMNVEV (reference sequence). CDR3 DNA: TGTGCCAGCGGAAATAGCGGGGGGGCCGGGGAGCTGTTTTTT. Encoded protein: CASGNSGGAGELFF.

CDR3 sequence reads: CASSETSQSYEQYF. The CDR3 region has the DNA TGTGCCAGCAGCGAGACTAGCCAGTCCTACGAGCAGTACTTC. This sequence joins TRBV2 and TRBJ2-7; 7 bases are a match to TRBD2. The J segment lost 1 base and the V segment lost 6 bases, leaving 6 bases of the junction unmatched. There are 14 residues in the CDR3. The germline V gene has CDR1 SNHLY and CDR2 FYNNEI.

This clone was counted between two and nine times. The chain combines TRBV19 with TRBJ2-1; D ambiguous. Germline V gene sequence: CDR1 LNHDA, CDR2 SQIVND (reference sequence). The CDR3 consists of 13 residues. The V and J ends lost 10 bases and 2 bases respectively, with 12 bases between them. The CDR3 reads CATQNPPYNEQFF. CDR3 nucleotides: TGTGCCACCCAGAATCCCCCCTACAATGAGCAGTTCTTC.

The rearrangement joins TRBV2 to TRBJ2-1; weak D call: TRBD2 (6 bases). Germline CDR1 SNHLY, CDR2 FYNNEI. The V end was cut by 5 bases, the J end by 3 bases, with 14 bases between. The CDR3 sequence is 15 residues long. Here the CDR3 reads CASSPPAGSYNEQFF. Written as DNA, the CDR3 is TGTGCCAGCAGTCCCCCCGCGGGGAGCTACAATGAGCAGTTCTTC.

CDR3 nucleotide sequence: TGTGCCAGCAAGGGATCTAGCGGCGCGGTGGCCCAGTACTTC. As protein: CASKGSSGAVAQYF. This chain joins TRBV28 and TRBJ2-5, with 7 bases matching TRBD2. Germline trimming cut 7 bases from V and 9 bases from J; bases unmatched to any gene: 14. Germline values: CDR1 MDHEN, CDR2 SYDVKM. The CDR3 sequence is 14 residues long.

V is TRBV28 and J is TRBJ2-7; D is possibly TRBD2 (6 bases). Trimming stripped 6 bases from V and 4 bases from J, with 19 bases between. The CDR3 is 15 amino acids. Germline CDR1 is MDHEN and CDR2 is SYDVKM. CDR3 sequence: CASRLAGSRVYEQYF. The CDR3, as DNA: TGTGCCAGCAGGCTAGCCGGGAGTAGAGTTTACGAGCAGTACTTC.

The V and J genes are TRBV11-2 and TRBJ1-5; D remains unclear. The CDR3 is 15 residues long. Trimming cost V 5 bases and J 6 bases, with 17 bases left between them. Germline CDR1 reads SGHAT; CDR2 reads FQNNGV. CDR3 residues: CASSQGGVHAQPQHF. The CDR3 DNA follows: TGTGCCAGCAGCCAAGGAGGAGTACACGCTCAGCCCCAGCATTTT. Combining the CDR3 with reference TRBV11-2 and TRBJ1-5 gives the whole variable domain EAGVAQSPRYKIIEKRQSVAFWCNPISGHATLYWYQQILGQGPKLLIQFQNNGVVDDSQLPKDRFSAERLKGVDSTLKIQPAKLEDSAVYLCASSQGGVHAQPQHFGDGTRLSIL.

The rearrangement uses TRBV19 and TRBJ1-2, with a possible D match to TRBD1 (6 bases). V lost 9 bases and J lost 5, with 13 bases in between. CDR1 LNHDA and CDR2 SQIVND come from the germline V gene (reference sequence). CDR3 length: 12 amino acids. The DNA of the CDR3 is TGTGCCAGCAGGGGTGAAATATATGGCTACACCTTC. Amino acid sequence: CASRGEIYGYTF.

CDR3 protein: CASSLVGAGVADTQYF. Written as DNA, the CDR3 is TGCGCCAGCAGCTTGGTGGGGGCGGGGGTCGCAGATACGCAGTATTTT. The chain employs TRBV5-1 and TRBJ2-3, with D possibly matching TRBD2 (7 bases). Between the trimmed V and J ends, which lost 0 bases and 4 bases, there was a span of 15 bases. This CDR3 is built from 16 residues. CDR1 SGHRS and CDR2 YFSETQ come from the germline V gene. The full variable domain, its missing parts supplied by reference TRBV5-1 and TRBJ2-3, is KAGVTQTPRYLIKTRGQQVTLSCSPISGHRSVSWYQQTPGQGLQFLFEYFSETQRNKGNFPGRFSGRQFSNSRSEMNVSTLELGDSALYLCASSLVGAGVADTQYFGPGTRLTVL.

The J gene is TRBJ1-1, the V gene TRBV27; TRBD1 matches at 7 bases. Germline loops: CDR1 MNHEY, CDR2 SMNVEV (reference sequence). With V trimmed by 7 bases and J by 4 bases, 9 bases remained unmatched. The CDR3 spans 14 residues. CDR3 bases: TGTGCCAGCAATCGCCACAGGGGAGGCACTGAAGCTTTCTTT. It yields the protein CASNRHRGGTEAFF.

The chain links TRBV28 to TRBJ2-7; 9 bases match TRBD1. This CDR3 spans 14 amino acids. Germline CDR1 and CDR2: MDHEN and SYDVKM. V lost 6 bases and J lost 2; bases outside the gene matches: 5. CDR3 sequence reads: CASRPGQGTYEQYF. In DNA form, the CDR3 reads TGTGCCAGCAGACCGGGACAGGGAACCTACGAGCAGTACTTC. Full variable domain (missing parts from reference TRBV28 and TRBJ2-7): DVKVTQSSRYLVKRTGEKVFLECVQDMDHENMFWYRQDPGLGLRLIYFSYDVKMKEKGDIPEGYSVSREKKERFSLILESASTNQTSMYLCASRPGQGTYEQYFGPGTRLTVT.

The chain couples TRBV6-1 to TRBJ1-1; TRBD1 agrees at 7 bases. V lost 5 bases to trimming and J lost 2 bases; unmatched junction nucleotides: 5. The length of the CDR3 is 14 residues. Germline CDR1 reads MNHNS; CDR2 reads SASEGT. The CDR3 sequence is CASSTRQGNTEAFF. CDR3 nucleotide sequence: TGTGCCAGCAGTACTCGACAGGGTAACACTGAAGCTTTCTTT.